The 3 T cell receptor beta chains below come from one sample, sequenced in a study of beta chain features in type 1 diabetes. Findings of the study overall: Type 1 diabetes patients had TCRB CDR3s that were shorter (moderately but significantly so) in all four CD4+ subsets.

Investigators reverse transcribed all isolated RNA, so they sequenced expressed TCRB transcripts. Sequenced by immunoSEQ multiplex PCR; TCRdb stores in-frame clones only, minus some. Counted here are 200,000 to 300,000 clones, roughly 14% occurring once; the ten biggest clones make up approximately 0.02%. Antigen specificity for these receptors is unknown. The sample consisted of naive CD4+ T cells from blood. The receptors were sampled from a man aged 25 to 40 with type 1 diabetes.

The genes are TRBV7-2 and TRBJ2-7, with 9 bases aligning to TRBD1. There are 15 residues in the CDR3. CDR1 and CDR2 from the germline V gene are SGHTA and FQGNSA. The ends lost 2 bases at V and 5 bases at J; junction bases unmatched: 7. The DNA for the CDR3 is TGTGCCAGCAGCTTAACGGGACAGGGCCCTGACGAGCAGTACTTC. Protein: CASSLTGQGPDEQYF. The entire variable domain, with the rest obtained from reference TRBV7-2 and TRBJ2-7, is as follows: GAGVSQSPSNKVTEKGKDVELRCDPISGHTALYWYRQSLGQGLEFLIYFQGNSAPDKSGLPSDRFSAERTGGSVSTLTIQRTQQEDSAVYLCASSLTGQGPDEQYFGPGTRLTVT.

J is TRBJ2-3 and V is TRBV7-9; D is unclear. Trimming took off 2 bases at V and 1 base at J, with 4 bases between the two ends. This CDR3 spans 13 amino acids. Germline V CDR1 and CDR2: SEHNR, FQNEAQ (reference sequence). Here the CDR3 reads CASSLTGTDTQYF. The CDR3 DNA sequence: TGTGCCAGCAGCTTAACGGGCACAGATACGCAGTATTTT.

This clone was found a few times. The chain has TRBV27 and TRBJ2-3, with a tentative D call TRBD2 (6 bases). The length of the CDR3 is 11 residues. The V gene lost 9 bases and the J gene lost 6 bases, with 10 bases spanning the gap. The germline V gene encodes CDR1 MNHEY and CDR2 SMNVEV (reference sequence). DNA for the CDR3: TGTGCCAGTGCGGCGGGGGATACGCAGTATTTT. It is translated as CASAAGDTQYF.